The 21 T cell receptor beta chains below all came from one sample that was sequenced in a study of early T cells in non-severe SARS-CoV-2 infection. TCRdb ran MiXCR on the 5' RACE reads and lists one entry per CDR3 protein. The table lists around 50,000 distinct CDR3 sequences, roughly 6.2% of them singletons, with 3.5% to 4% in the top ten. Sequenced material: whole blood. These receptors were collected from an adult who was a healthcare worker with PCR-confirmed SARS-CoV-2 infection or an uninfected control (not recorded which).

In its sample, this clonotype was seen a few times. The chain recombines TRBV5-4 with TRBJ2-1; D gene uncertain. This CDR3 has 15 residues. Germline V gene lookup returns CDR1 SGHNT and CDR2 YYREEE (reference sequence). Deletions cut 0 bases from V and 8 bases from J, with 15 bases between. The CDR3 reads CASSLEYRHSDEQFF. The CDR3 coding sequence is TGTGCCAGCAGCTTGGAATATAGGCACTCAGATGAGCAGTTCTTC.

This clonotype was observed many times. The chain combines TRBV28 with TRBJ2-7; 10 bases line up with TRBD1. Germline CDR1 reads MDHEN; CDR2 reads SYDVKM. V gave up 7 bases and J gave up 6 bases; unmatched junction bases: 12. This CDR3 spans 15 amino acids. This CDR3 is CASTIAGQGSPEQYF. For the CDR3, the DNA is TGTGCCAGCACCATTGCGGGACAGGGGTCGCCCGAGCAGTACTTC.

This clonotype was counted ten times or more. J is TRBJ2-3 and V is TRBV7-9; a possible D gene is TRBD1 (6 bases). CDR3 length: 14 amino acids. The germline gives CDR1 SEHNR, CDR2 FQNEAQ (reference sequence). V shed 5 bases and J shed 2 bases, with 11 bases lying between them. CDR3 sequence: CASSPDSPTDTQYF. The CDR3 DNA is TGTGCCAGCAGCCCGGACAGTCCCACAGATACGCAGTATTTT.

This rearrangement joins TRBV6-5 to TRBJ1-1, with TRBD1 matching 8 bases. From germline, CDR1 is MNHEY and CDR2 SVGAGI. The J segment lost 1 base and the V segment lost 5 bases, leaving 3 bases of the junction unmatched. The CDR3 sequence is 14 residues long. The CDR3 DNA sequence: TGTGCCAGCAGTCCGGACAGGGCGAACACTGAAGCTTTCTTT. Protein product: CASSPDRANTEAFF.

This clonotype was seen a few times. This rearrangement joins TRBV19 to TRBJ1-6, with D unclear. Deletions cut 3 bases from V and 5 bases from J, with 8 bases between. Per the germline V gene, CDR1 is LNHDA and CDR2 is SQIVND (reference sequence). CDR3 length: 14 residues. CDR3 DNA: TGTGCCAGTAGTATTGGGCAGAATAATTCACCCCTCCACTTT. It translates to CASSIGQNNSPLHF.

This clonotype was counted at least ten times. The chain carries TRBV20-1 and TRBJ2-7, with D possibly matching TRBD1 (6 bases). In germline, CDR1 is DFQATT, CDR2 SNEGSKA (reference sequence). With 3 bases removed from V and 0 bases from J, the gap between germline ends came to 18 bases. The CDR3 sequence is 16 residues long. The CDR3 DNA reads TGCAGTGCTAGTCCAGGACAGTTTGCCTTCTCCTACGAGCAGTACTTC. Its translation: CSASPGQFAFSYEQYF.

This clonotype was counted between two and nine times. The chain combines TRBV7-8 with TRBJ1-2; D is undetermined. Deletions cut 4 bases from V and 4 bases from J, with 13 bases between. There are 14 residues in the CDR3. Germline values: CDR1 SGHVS, CDR2 FQNEAQ. The DNA of the CDR3 is TGTGCCAGCAGCTCAGGACCCGACGGCTATGGCTACACCTTC. Amino acids: CASSSGPDGYGYTF.

This clonotype has a count of ten or more. V gene TRBV12-3 or TRBV12-4 combines with J gene TRBJ2-6; D possibly corresponds to TRBD1 (5 bases). The germline V and J ends were trimmed by 6 bases and 0 bases, with 6 bases remaining between them. This CDR3 has 14 residues. In nucleotides, the CDR3 is TGTGCCAGCAGCGGACACTCTGGGGCCAACGTCCTGACTTTC. It translates to CASSGHSGANVLTF.

This clonotype was seen ten or more times. This chain links TRBV4-3 with TRBJ1-3; D gene unclear. Trimming took off 0 bases at V and 0 bases at J, with 9 bases between the two ends. The CDR3 length is 16 residues. In germline, CDR1 is LGHNA, CDR2 YSLEER. The CDR3 DNA sequence: TGCGCCAGCAGCCAAGACGTCAGGAGCTCTGGAAACACCATATATTTT. Protein sequence: CASSQDVRSSGNTIYF.

In its sample, this clonotype was seen many times. This CDR3 is CASQDRNTGELFF. The CDR3 DNA reads TGCGCCAGCCAGGACCGGAACACCGGGGAGCTGTTTTTT. The rearrangement uses TRBV4-3 and TRBJ2-2; unclear D gene. Trimming stripped 8 bases from V and 1 base from J, with 8 bases between. The CDR3 contains 13 residues. Germline V gene lookup returns CDR1 LGHNA and CDR2 YSLEER.

Many counts were recorded for this clonotype. The rearrangement uses TRBV6-6 and TRBJ2-3; possibly TRBD1 or TRBD2 for D (5 bases each). The CDR3 sequence is 12 residues long. CDR1 is MNHNY, CDR2 SVGAGI, per germline (reference sequence). The ends were cut back, 7 bases at V and 6 bases at J, with 11 bases in the middle. CDR3 in DNA: TGTGCCAGCACCGGGGCCTCCGATACGCAGTATTTT. It translates to CASTGASDTQYF.

The chain couples TRBV29-1 to TRBJ2-3, with a possible D match to TRBD2 (6 bases). Deletions cut 6 bases from V and 2 bases from J, with 18 bases between. CDR1 is SQVTM and CDR2 is ANQGSEA in the germline V gene. The CDR3 has 15 amino acids. DNA of the CDR3: TGCAGCGTCGAACCGGGACTCAGCAACACAGATACGCAGTATTTT. This translates into CSVEPGLSNTDTQYF.

This clonotype was detected ten times or more. V is TRBV6-2 or TRBV6-3 and J is TRBJ2-1; D assignment may be TRBD1 or TRBD2 (5 bases each). Looked up from germline, CDR1 is MNHEY and CDR2 is SVGEGT. CDR3 length: 16 residues. With 6 bases removed from V and 0 bases from J, the gap between germline ends came to 15 bases. CDR3 region: CASSWGRESSYNEQFF. CDR3 nucleotides: TGTGCCAGCAGCTGGGGCAGGGAGAGCTCCTACAATGAGCAGTTCTTC.

There are many counts of this clonotype. This chain joins TRBV2 and TRBJ2-7; 7 bases align to TRBD2. The V segment lost 10 bases and the J segment 1 base; nucleotides outside the gene matches: 4. The CDR3 totals 12 residues. Germline lookup yields CDR1 SNHLY and CDR2 FYNNEI. The CDR3 protein is CATRRGSYEQYF. The CDR3 DNA follows: TGTGCCACCAGGCGGGGGTCCTACGAGCAGTACTTC.

This chain connects TRBV6-5 to TRBJ2-5; TRBD2 matches at 8 bases. V lost 3 bases, J lost 4 bases, and 7 bases stayed unmatched. Germline lookup yields CDR1 MNHEY and CDR2 SVGAGI. The CDR3 runs to 15 residues. CDR3 in DNA: TGTGCCAGCAGTTATTCGGGAGGGAAGGGAGAGACCCAGTACTTC. Protein sequence: CASSYSGGKGETQYF.

Ten or more counts support this clonotype. This sequence joins TRBV29-1 and TRBJ2-5; D uncertain. The length of the CDR3 is 11 residues. Germline CDR1 reads SQVTM; CDR2 reads ANQGSEA. Trimming removed 7 bases at V and 4 bases at J, with 10 bases between. In DNA form, the CDR3 reads TGCAGCGGTCGGAAGGGAGAGACCCAGTACTTC. As protein: CSGRKGETQYF.

The table lists this clonotype with many counts. The chain links TRBV5-1 to TRBJ2-3; no clear D gene. The ends were cut back, 0 bases at V and 0 bases at J, with 11 bases in the middle. The CDR3 sequence is 16 residues long. Germline CDR1 SGHRS, CDR2 YFSETQ. CDR3 in amino acids: CASSLVRMSSTDTQYF. CDR3 DNA: TGCGCCAGCAGCTTGGTCCGGATGTCGAGCACAGATACGCAGTATTTT. Based on the CDR3 plus reference TRBV5-1 and TRBJ2-3, the full variable domain is KAGVTQTPRYLIKTRGQQVTLSCSPISGHRSVSWYQQTPGQGLQFLFEYFSETQRNKGNFPGRFSGRQFSNSRSEMNVSTLELGDSALYLCASSLVRMSSTDTQYFGPGTRLTVL.

Many counts were recorded for this clonotype. CDR3 nucleotides: TGTGCCAGCAGCTTAGACCTGGGGACGAACACCGGGGAGCTGTTTTTT. Protein: CASSLDLGTNTGELFF. V gene TRBV7-2 combines with J gene TRBJ2-2, with D unresolved. CDR3 length: 16 amino acids. Germline CDR1 and CDR2: SGHTA and FQGNSA. Trimming left V 1 base short and J 0 bases short, with 9 bases between.

The chain combines TRBV29-1 with TRBJ1-2, with TRBD1 identical over 7 bases. The length of the CDR3 is 12 residues. With 7 bases clipped from V and 2 bases from J, the junction kept 4 bases outside the gene matches. Germline V gene lookup returns CDR1 SQVTM and CDR2 ANQGSEA. The CDR3 DNA follows: TGCAGCGGTACGACAGGGAACTATGGCTACACCTTC. This translates into CSGTTGNYGYTF.

The DNA for the CDR3 is TGTGCCAGCAGCTTAGTGCGGGGAATCAATCAGCCCCAGCATTTT. It encodes CASSLVRGINQPQHF. V usage is TRBV7-8 and J usage is TRBJ1-5; D is unresolved. V lost 1 base and J lost 3, with 10 bases in between. Germline values: CDR1 SGHVS, CDR2 FQNEAQ. CDR3 length: 15 amino acids.

The rearrangement joins TRBV7-6 to TRBJ1-6; 8 bases are a match to TRBD1. Germline V gives CDR1 SGHVS, CDR2 FNYEAQ. V trimming: 1 base; J trimming: 7 bases; junction bases outside the gene matches: 6. CDR3 size: 16 residues. The CDR3 sequence: CASSLVLNRGNSPLHF. As DNA, the CDR3 is TGTGCCAGCAGCTTAGTTCTTAACAGGGGGAATTCACCCCTCCACTTT.